This T cell receptor beta chain was captured by sequencing in a study of blood T cell repertoires in COVID-19. In the study overall: PBMCs, B-cell-depleted T cells, or T cells provided the cDNA or gDNA that made up the material.

Germline-derived CDR1 and CDR2 are MDHEN and SYDVKM. This CDR3 is 15 amino acids long. Trimming took 5 bases from V and 4 from J, leaving 15 bases between them. Sequenced by immunoSEQ multiplex PCR; TCRdb stores in-frame clones only, minus some. This table holds about 210,000 clones, 80% found once. The chain uses TRBV28 and TRBJ1-3; maybe TRBD1 (5 bases). Sequencing was performed on PBMCs or T cells enriched from blood (not recorded which). The receptor was derived from a man younger than 45 with acute COVID-19. CDR3 sequence: CASSQGRQFGNTIYF. The CDR3 DNA follows: TGTGCCAGCAGTCAAGGGCGACAGTTCGGAAACACCATATATTTT.